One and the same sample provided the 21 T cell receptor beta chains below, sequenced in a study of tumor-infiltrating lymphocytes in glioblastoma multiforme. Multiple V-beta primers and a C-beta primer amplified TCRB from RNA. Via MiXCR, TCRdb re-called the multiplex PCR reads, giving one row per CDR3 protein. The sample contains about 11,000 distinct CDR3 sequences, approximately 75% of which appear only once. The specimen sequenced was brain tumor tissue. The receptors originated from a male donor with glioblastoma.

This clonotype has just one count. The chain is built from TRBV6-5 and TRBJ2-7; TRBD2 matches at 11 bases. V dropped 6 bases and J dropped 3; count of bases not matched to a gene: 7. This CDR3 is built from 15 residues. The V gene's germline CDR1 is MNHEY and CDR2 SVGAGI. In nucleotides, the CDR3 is TGTGCCAGCAGCCCTACTAGCGGGAGTAGCTACGAGCAGTACTTC. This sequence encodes CASSPTSGSSYEQYF.

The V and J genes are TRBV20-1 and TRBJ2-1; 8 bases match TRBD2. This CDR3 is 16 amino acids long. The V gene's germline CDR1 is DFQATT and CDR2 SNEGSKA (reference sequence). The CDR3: CGASRPGLVGMNEQFF. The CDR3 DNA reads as TGCGGCGCTAGTCGACCGGGACTAGTGGGAATGAATGAGCAGTTCTTC.

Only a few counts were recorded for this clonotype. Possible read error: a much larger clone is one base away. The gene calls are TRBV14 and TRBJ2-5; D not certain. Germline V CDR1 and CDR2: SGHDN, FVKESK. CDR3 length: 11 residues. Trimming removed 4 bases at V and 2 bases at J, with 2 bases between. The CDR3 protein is CASSPQETQYF. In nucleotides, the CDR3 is TGTGCCAGCAGCCCTCAAGAGACCCAGTACTTC. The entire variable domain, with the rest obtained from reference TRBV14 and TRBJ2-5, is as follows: EAGVTQFPSHSVIEKGQTVTLRCDPISGHDNLYWYRRVMGKEIKFLLHFVKESKQDESGMPNNRFLAERTGGTYSTLKVQPAELEDSGVYFCASSPQETQYFGPGTRLLVL.

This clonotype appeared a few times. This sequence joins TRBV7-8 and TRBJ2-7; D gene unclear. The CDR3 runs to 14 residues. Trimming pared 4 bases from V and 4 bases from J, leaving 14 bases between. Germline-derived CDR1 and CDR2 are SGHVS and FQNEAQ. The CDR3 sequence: CASSYHRRKYEQYF. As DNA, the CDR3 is TGTGCCAGCAGCTACCACCGCCGAAAGTACGAGCAGTACTTC.

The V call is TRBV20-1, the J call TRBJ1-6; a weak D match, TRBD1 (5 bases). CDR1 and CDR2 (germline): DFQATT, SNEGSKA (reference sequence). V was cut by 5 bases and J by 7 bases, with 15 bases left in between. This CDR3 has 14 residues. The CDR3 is CSADPGLQNSPLHF. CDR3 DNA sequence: TGCAGTGCTGACCCGGGACTTCAAAATTCACCCCTCCACTTT.

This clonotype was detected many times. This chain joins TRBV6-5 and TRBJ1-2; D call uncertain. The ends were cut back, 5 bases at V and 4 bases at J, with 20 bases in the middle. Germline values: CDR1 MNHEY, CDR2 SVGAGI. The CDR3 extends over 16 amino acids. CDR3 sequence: CASSQISDTYGYGYTF. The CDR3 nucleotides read TGTGCCAGCAGTCAAATCTCCGATACCTACGGCTATGGCTACACCTTC.

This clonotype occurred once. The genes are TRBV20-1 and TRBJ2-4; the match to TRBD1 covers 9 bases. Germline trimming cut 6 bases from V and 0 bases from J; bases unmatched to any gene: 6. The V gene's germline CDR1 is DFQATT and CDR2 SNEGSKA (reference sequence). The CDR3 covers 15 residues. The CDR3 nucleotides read TGCAGTGCGCGGACAGGGGATGGAGCCAAAAACATTCAGTACTTC. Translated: CSARTGDGAKNIQYF.

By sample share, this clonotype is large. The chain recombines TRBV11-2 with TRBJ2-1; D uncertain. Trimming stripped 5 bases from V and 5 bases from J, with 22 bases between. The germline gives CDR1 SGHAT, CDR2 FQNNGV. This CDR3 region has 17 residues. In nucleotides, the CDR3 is TGTGCCAGCAGCCGAACGGGCTGGGTTGGGTCGGACAATGAGCAGTTCTTC. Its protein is CASSRTGWVGSDNEQFF.

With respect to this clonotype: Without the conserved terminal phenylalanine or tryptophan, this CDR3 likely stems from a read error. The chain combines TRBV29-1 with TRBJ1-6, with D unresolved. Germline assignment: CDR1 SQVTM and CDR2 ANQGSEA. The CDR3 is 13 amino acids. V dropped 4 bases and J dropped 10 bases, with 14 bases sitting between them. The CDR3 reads CSVAMDRESPLHL. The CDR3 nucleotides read TGCAGCGTTGCCATGGACCGAGAATCACCCCTCCACCTT.

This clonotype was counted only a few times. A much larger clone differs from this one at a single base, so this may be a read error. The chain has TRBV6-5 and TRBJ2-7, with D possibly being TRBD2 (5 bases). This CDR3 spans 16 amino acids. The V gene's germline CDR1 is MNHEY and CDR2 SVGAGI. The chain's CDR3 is CASSSSSLTPSYEHYF. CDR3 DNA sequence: TGTGCCAGCAGTTCCTCTAGCCTCACACCTTCCTACGAGCACTACTTC.

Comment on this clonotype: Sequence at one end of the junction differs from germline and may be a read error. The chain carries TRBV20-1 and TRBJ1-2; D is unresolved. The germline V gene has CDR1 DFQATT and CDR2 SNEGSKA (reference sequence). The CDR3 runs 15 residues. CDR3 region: CSAMLQGSLNYGCTF. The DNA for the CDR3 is TGCAGTGCTATGCTGCAAGGAAGCCTTAACTATGGCTGCACCTTC.

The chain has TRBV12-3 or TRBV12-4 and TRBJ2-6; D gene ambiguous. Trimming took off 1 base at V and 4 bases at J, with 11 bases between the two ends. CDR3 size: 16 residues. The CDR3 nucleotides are TGTGCCAGCAGTTTAGGTCCGTTCTTCGGGGCCAACGTCCTGACTTTC. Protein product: CASSLGPFFGANVLTF.

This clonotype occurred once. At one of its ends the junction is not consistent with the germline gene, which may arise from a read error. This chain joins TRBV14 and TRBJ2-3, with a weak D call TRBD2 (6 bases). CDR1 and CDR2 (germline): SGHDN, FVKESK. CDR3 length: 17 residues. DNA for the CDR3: TGTGCCTGCAGCCCTTTAGAGGGAGGCTCTAGCACAGGTACGCAGTATTTT. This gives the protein CACSPLEGGSSTGTQYF. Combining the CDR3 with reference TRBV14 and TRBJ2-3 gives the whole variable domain EAGVTQFPSHSVIEKGQTVTLRCDPISGHDNLYWYRRVMGKEIKFLLHFVKESKQDESGMPNNRFLAERTGGTYSTLKVQPAELEDSGVYFCACSPLEGGSSTGTQYFGPGTRLTVL.

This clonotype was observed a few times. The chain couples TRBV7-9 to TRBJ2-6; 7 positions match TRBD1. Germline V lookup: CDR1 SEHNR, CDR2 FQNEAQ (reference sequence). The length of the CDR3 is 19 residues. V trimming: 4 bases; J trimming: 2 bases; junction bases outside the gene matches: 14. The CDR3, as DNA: TGTGCCAGCAGCTCCTTTATAGACAGGGTGGGCACTGGGGCCAACGTCCTGACTTTC. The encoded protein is CASSSFIDRVGTGANVLTF.

The CDR3 spells CARSPFGTQYF. CDR3 DNA sequence: TGTGCCAGAAGCCCCTTTGGGACACAGTATTTT. This chain connects TRBV7-9 to TRBJ2-3, with D possibly being TRBD1 (6 bases). Germline V gene sequence: CDR1 SEHNR, CDR2 FQNEAQ (reference sequence). This CDR3 is 11 amino acids long. With 9 bases removed from V and 12 bases from J, the gap between germline ends came to 16 bases.

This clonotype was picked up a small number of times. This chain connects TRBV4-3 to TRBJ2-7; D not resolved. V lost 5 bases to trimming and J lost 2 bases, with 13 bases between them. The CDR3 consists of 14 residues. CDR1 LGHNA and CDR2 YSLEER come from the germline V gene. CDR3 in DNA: TGCGCCAGCAGCGTCCGGGCCCAGGCCTACGAGCAGTACTTC. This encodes CASSVRAQAYEQYF.

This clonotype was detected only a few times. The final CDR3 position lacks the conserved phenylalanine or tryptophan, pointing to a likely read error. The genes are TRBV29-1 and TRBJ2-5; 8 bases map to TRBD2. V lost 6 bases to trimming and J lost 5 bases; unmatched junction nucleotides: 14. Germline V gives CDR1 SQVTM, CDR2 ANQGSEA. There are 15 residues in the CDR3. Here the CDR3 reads CSVEPTGGRLETQYL. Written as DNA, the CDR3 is TGCAGCGTAGAACCGACTGGCGGGAGGTTGGAGACCCAGTACCTC.

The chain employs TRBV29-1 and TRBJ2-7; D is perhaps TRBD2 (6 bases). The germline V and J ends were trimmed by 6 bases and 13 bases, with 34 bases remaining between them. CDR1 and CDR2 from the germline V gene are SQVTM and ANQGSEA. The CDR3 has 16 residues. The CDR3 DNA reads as TGCAGCGTATGGATTAGCGGTAGAAGGAGTCGGTACGGGCAATACTTC. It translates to CSVWISGRRSRYGQYF.

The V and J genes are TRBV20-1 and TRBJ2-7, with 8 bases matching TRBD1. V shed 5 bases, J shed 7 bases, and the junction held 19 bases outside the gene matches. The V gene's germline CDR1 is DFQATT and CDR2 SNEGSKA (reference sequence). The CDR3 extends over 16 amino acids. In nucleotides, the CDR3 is TGCAGTGCTTCTGACAGGGGCCAACGCGTATGGGGGGAGCAGTACTTC. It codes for CSASDRGQRVWGEQYF.

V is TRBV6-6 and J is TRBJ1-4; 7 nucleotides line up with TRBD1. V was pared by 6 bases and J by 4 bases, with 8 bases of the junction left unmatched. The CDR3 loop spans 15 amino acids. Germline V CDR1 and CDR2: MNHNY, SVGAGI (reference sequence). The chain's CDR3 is CASRRSGTDNEKLFF. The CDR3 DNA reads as TGTGCCAGCAGACGCTCCGGGACAGATAATGAAAAACTGTTTTTT.

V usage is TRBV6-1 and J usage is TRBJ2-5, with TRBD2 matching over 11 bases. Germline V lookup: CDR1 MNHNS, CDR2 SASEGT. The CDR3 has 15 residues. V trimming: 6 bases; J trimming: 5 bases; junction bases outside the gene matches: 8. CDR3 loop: CASSRTSGLKETQYF. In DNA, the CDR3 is TGTGCCAGCAGCCGGACTAGCGGGCTAAAGGAGACCCAGTACTTC.